The T cell receptor (beta chain) described here comes from a study of T cell responses to AZD1222 COVID-19 vaccine. The CDR3 consists of 13 residues. The germline gives CDR1 SGHVS, CDR2 FNYEAQ. Trimming took 5 bases from V and 10 from J, leaving 15 bases between them. Profiling relied on immunoSEQ multiplex PCR, and the TCRdb table lists in-frame clones only, not all of them. The profile shows approximately 120,000 clones, around 83% of them singletons. This clonotype originated in an adult who received the AZD1222 COVID-19 vaccine. The chain employs TRBV7-6 and TRBJ2-1; the D gene is possibly TRBD2 (5 bases). Specimen: peripheral blood, collected 28 days after the second AZD1222 dose. CDR3 amino acids: CASSPPAGREQFF. The CDR3 DNA reads as TGTGCCAGCAGCCCCCCCGCGGGCCGGGAGCAGTTCTTC.